A single sample is the source of the 26 T cell receptor beta chains below, sequenced in a study of T cells in Graves' hyperthyroidism and ophthalmopathy (dated by TCRdb to between 2019 and 2020). Libraries were made using multiplex PCR. The sample was run on an Illumina HiSeq 2000. The TCR beta CDR3 regions were amplified from the RNA transcripts. A first-round RT-PCR of the TCR CDR3 used the HTBI primer set with the Qiagen OneStep RT-PCR kit. The public reads were reprocessed in TCRdb via fastp at Q25 and MiXCR, keeping in-frame beta chains. Under each unique CDR3 protein, matching rows form one entry showing the most common genes and DNA. For this sample the table gives fewer than 650,000 distinct CDR3 sequences, of which over 12% were detected only once. The ten largest clonotypes hold 7.1% of the sample. Sequencing was carried out using blood. The receptors shown here come from a woman between 18 and 29 years old with Graves' ophthalmopathy.

This clonotype appeared many times. Here the CDR3 DNA reads TGTGCCAGCAGTACGGGACTAGCGGGCTCCTACAATGAGCAGTTCTTC. Amino acid sequence: CASSTGLAGSYNEQFF. The V gene is TRBV11-3, the J gene TRBJ2-1, with 12 bases lining up with TRBD2. The CDR3 is 16 amino acids. The germline V gene encodes CDR1 SGHNT and CDR2 YENEEA. J was trimmed by 0 bases and V by 6 bases; bases with no gene match: 3.

This clonotype was recorded many times. The chain combines TRBV6-6 with TRBJ2-3; D remains unclear. V shed 2 bases and J shed 3 bases, with 9 bases lying between them. Per the germline V gene, CDR1 is MNHNY and CDR2 is SVGAGI (reference sequence). CDR3 length equals 14 residues. This CDR3 is CASSYLQVTDTQYF. The CDR3 DNA is TGTGCCAGCAGTTACCTCCAGGTTACAGATACGCAGTATTTT.

The table lists this clonotype with a few counts. The chain carries TRBV18 and TRBJ2-7; D might be TRBD2 (6 bases). Germline CDR1 reads KGHSH; CDR2 reads LQKENI. V lost 8 bases and J 10 bases, leaving 21 bases between the germline ends. The CDR3 spans 13 residues. CDR3: CASTKPGTPDQYF. The CDR3 nucleotides read TGTGCCAGCACAAAGCCCGGGACTCCGGATCAGTACTTC.

This clonotype was observed many times. The chain links TRBV20-1 to TRBJ2-2; D is unclear. The V gene's germline CDR1 is DFQATT and CDR2 SNEGSKA (reference sequence). V was cut by 0 bases and J by 6 bases, with 8 bases left in between. This CDR3 region has 13 residues. The CDR3: CSARDSRSGELFF. For the CDR3, the DNA is TGCAGTGCTAGAGACAGTCGGTCCGGGGAGCTGTTTTTT.

The chain is built from TRBV4-1 and TRBJ1-4; 7 bases are a match to TRBD1. Per germline, CDR1 MGHRA and CDR2 YSYEKL. Trimming cost V 4 bases and J 4 bases; bases outside gene matches: 6. The CDR3 is made up of 15 amino acids. The CDR3 sequence is CASSPQGQNNEKLFF. CDR3 bases: TGCGCCAGCAGCCCGCAGGGACAGAATAATGAAAAACTGTTTTTT.

Concerning this clonotype itself: Germline and junction disagree at one end, which may indicate a read error. The chain is built from TRBV7-7 and TRBJ2-1, with TRBD2 matching 7 bases. The CDR3 has 14 amino acids. Germline V gives CDR1 SSHAT, CDR2 FNYEAQ (reference sequence). CDR3 region: CASSLSSGRNEQFF. The CDR3 nucleotides read TGTGCTAGCAGCTTAAGTAGCGGGCGTAATGAGCAGTTCTTC.

This clonotype was seen repeatedly, ten times or more. The rearrangement uses TRBV6-1 and TRBJ2-7; D is perhaps TRBD2 (6 bases). Trimming shortened V by 6 bases and J by 3 bases, and 12 bases separated the two germline ends. The length of the CDR3 is 13 residues. Germline V lookup: CDR1 MNHNS, CDR2 SASEGT. The CDR3 bases are TGTGCCAGCAGCCCCGGGACTCACTACGAGCAGTACTTC. It codes for CASSPGTHYEQYF.

The J gene is TRBJ1-6, the V gene TRBV27; 10 positions agree with TRBD1. Germline V gives CDR1 MNHEY, CDR2 SMNVEV (reference sequence). The CDR3 totals 14 residues. J lost 8 bases, V lost 4 bases, and 2 bases had no gene match. The CDR3 sequence is CASSWDRGDSPLHF. The CDR3 DNA sequence: TGTGCCAGCAGTTGGGACAGGGGTGATTCACCCCTCCACTTT.

This clonotype was counted many times. The chain uses TRBV2 and TRBJ2-7, with 9 nucleotides matching TRBD1. Germline V lookup: CDR1 SNHLY, CDR2 FYNNEI. There are 15 residues in the CDR3. With V trimmed by 4 bases and J by 0 bases, 4 bases remained unmatched. CDR3 in DNA: TGTGCCAGCAGTGGTGGACAGGGGCACTCCTACGAGCAGTACTTC. Protein sequence: CASSGGQGHSYEQYF.

This clonotype appeared many times. The V call is TRBV12-3 or TRBV12-4, the J call TRBJ2-2; a possible D gene is TRBD2 (6 bases). This CDR3 has 12 amino acids. The ends were cut back, 6 bases at V and 5 bases at J, with 7 bases in the middle. CDR3 residues: CASRLATGELFF. CDR3 DNA: TGTGCCAGCAGACTAGCAACCGGGGAGCTGTTTTTT.

The rearrangement joins TRBV5-5 to TRBJ1-2; perhaps TRBD1 as D (5 bases). The CDR3 sequence is 15 residues long. Germline CDR1 reads SGHKS; CDR2 reads YYEKEE (reference sequence). Trimming stripped 0 bases from V and 1 base from J, with 10 bases between. The CDR3 is CASSLEGRRNYGYTF. The CDR3 nucleotides are TGTGCCAGCAGCTTGGAGGGACGGCGTAACTATGGCTACACCTTC. The variable domain in full, completed from reference TRBV5-5 and TRBJ1-2, reads DAGVTQSPTHLIKTRGQQVTLRCSPISGHKSVSWYQQVLGQGPQFIFQYYEKEERGRGNFPDRFSARQFPNYSSELNVNALLLGDSALYLCASSLEGRRNYGYTFGSGTRLTVV.

The chain has TRBV12-3 or TRBV12-4 and TRBJ1-3; D perhaps matches TRBD1 (5 bases). Trimming took 6 bases from V and 0 from J, leaving 12 bases between them. The CDR3 loop spans 15 amino acids. CDR3 bases: TGTGCCAGCAGCTGGGGCAAGAGCTCTGGAAACACCATATATTTT. Its translation: CASSWGKSSGNTIYF.

This clonotype occurred many times. The V call is TRBV5-1, the J call TRBJ2-7; 10 nucleotides match TRBD2. The CDR3 spans 20 residues. Germline V gene lookup returns CDR1 SGHRS and CDR2 YFSETQ. The V gene end was trimmed by 0 bases and the J gene end by 0 bases; junction bases not matched to a gene: 15. The CDR3 DNA reads as TGCGCCAGCAGCTTGGCGTGGGTCCATCCTAGCGGGAGTCTCTCCTACGAGCAGTACTTC. Its protein is CASSLAWVHPSGSLSYEQYF.

This clonotype has a handful of counts. The rearrangement uses TRBV6-5 and TRBJ2-2, with a possible D match to TRBD1 (5 bases). Germline-derived CDR1 and CDR2 are MNHEY and SVGAGI. Between the trimmed V and J ends, which lost 2 bases and 1 base, there was a span of 8 bases. This CDR3 comprises 15 residues. CDR3 sequence: CASSYAGQNTGELFF. CDR3 bases: TGTGCCAGCAGTTACGCCGGACAGAACACCGGGGAGCTGTTTTTT.

CDR3 DNA sequence: TGTGCCAGTAGTGCACCGGGGATCGGCGGCTACACCTTC. Its protein product is CASSAPGIGGYTF. The chain couples TRBV19 to TRBJ1-2; D not certain. Germline V gives CDR1 LNHDA, CDR2 SQIVND (reference sequence). CDR3 length equals 13 residues. Trimming removed 5 bases at V and 8 bases at J, with 15 bases between.

This chain connects TRBV20-1 to TRBJ2-1; 8 bases are shared with TRBD2. This CDR3 is 15 amino acids long. Germline-derived CDR1 and CDR2 are DFQATT and SNEGSKA (reference sequence). V lost 0 bases to trimming and J lost 3 bases; unmatched junction nucleotides: 4. The CDR3 loop is CSARDMSGGYNEQFF. The CDR3, as DNA: TGCAGTGCTAGAGATATGAGCGGGGGCTACAATGAGCAGTTCTTC.

The gene calls are TRBV13 and TRBJ2-6; D is unclear. The V end lost 0 bases, the J end lost 0 bases, and 9 bases lay between the germline ends. The CDR3 has 17 amino acids. Germline CDR1 is PRHDT and CDR2 is FYEKMQ (reference sequence). This CDR3 is CASSLGQYSSGANVLTF. The DNA for the CDR3 is TGTGCCAGCAGCTTAGGCCAATACAGCTCTGGGGCCAACGTCCTGACTTTC.

A few counts support this clonotype. The rearrangement links TRBV7-2 to TRBJ2-4; possibly TRBD2 for D (6 bases). The CDR3 spans 14 residues. CDR1 is SGHTA, CDR2 FQGNSA, per germline. The V end lost 3 bases, the J end lost 7 bases, and 13 bases lay between the germline ends. Here the CDR3 reads CASSLGEERNIQYF. In DNA form, the CDR3 reads TGTGCCAGCAGCTTGGGGGAGGAGAGGAACATTCAGTACTTC.

This clonotype has ten or more counts. The gene calls are TRBV30 and TRBJ1-2; no clear D. V shed 6 bases and J shed 5 bases, with 7 bases lying between them. This CDR3 is 10 amino acids long. Germline values: CDR1 GTSNPN, CDR2 SVGIG (reference sequence). The CDR3 reads CACRSYGYTF. CDR3 nucleotides: TGTGCCTGCCGATCATATGGCTACACCTTC.

Points on this clonotype: A clone one base away is much larger, so this may be a read error. V gene TRBV7-2 combines with J gene TRBJ2-5; TRBD1 is a possible D gene (6 bases). Per germline, CDR1 SGHTA and CDR2 FQGNSA. This CDR3 comprises 15 residues. The V and J ends lost 6 bases and 1 base respectively, with 15 bases between them. CDR3 residues: CASREQGVAQETQYF. The DNA for the CDR3 is TGTGCCAGCAGAGAACAGGGCGTGGCCCAAGAGACCCAGTACTTC.

In regard to this clonotype: A read error may account for a junction end that differs from germline. The chain has TRBV27 and TRBJ2-6; TRBD1 is a possible D gene (6 bases). Germline CDR1 and CDR2: MNHEY and SMNVEV (reference sequence). This CDR3 has 16 amino acids. The CDR3 here is CASSAGLGGGANVVTF. The CDR3 bases are TGTGCCAGCTCCGCGGGCTTAGGGGGTGGGGCCAACGTCGTGACTTTC.

This clonotype has ten or more counts. The rearrangement uses TRBV18 and TRBJ2-7, with D unclear. From germline, CDR1 is KGHSH and CDR2 LQKENI. The ends were cut back, 6 bases at V and 5 bases at J, with 11 bases in the middle. The CDR3 extends over 12 amino acids. Written as DNA, the CDR3 is TGTGCCAGCTCCTATCAGACGGACGAGCAGTACTTC. This translates into CASSYQTDEQYF.

The genes are TRBV18 and TRBJ2-3; D call uncertain. The CDR3 contains 15 residues. Trimming shortened V by 4 bases and J by 0 bases, and 11 bases separated the two germline ends. The V gene's germline CDR1 is KGHSH and CDR2 LQKENI. Here the CDR3 DNA reads TGTGCCAGCTCACAACTCACGGAAAGCACAGATACGCAGTATTTT. Translated: CASSQLTESTDTQYF.

This clonotype was recorded at least ten times. The V call is TRBV6-1, the J call TRBJ1-1; TRBD1 is a possible D gene (5 bases). There are 14 residues in the CDR3. Trimming removed 4 bases from V and 5 bases from J, with 14 bases in between. The germline CDR1 and CDR2 sequences are MNHNS and SASEGT. CDR3 DNA: TGTGCCAGCAGTGCGGGACCCCTGGGGACTGAAGCTTTCTTT. Translation: CASSAGPLGTEAFF.

J is TRBJ2-5 and V is TRBV13; D might be TRBD2 (6 bases). Looked up from germline, CDR1 is PRHDT and CDR2 is FYEKMQ (reference sequence). The CDR3 contains 14 residues. Deletions cut 4 bases from V and 5 bases from J, with 14 bases between. CDR3 in DNA: TGTGCCAGCAGCTCCCTGGGGGGTAAGGAGACCCAGTACTTC. This codes for CASSSLGGKETQYF. Supplemented by reference TRBV13 and TRBJ2-5, the full variable domain reads AAGVIQSPRHLIKEKRETATLKCYPIPRHDTVYWYQQGPGQDPQFLISFYEKMQSDKGSIPDRFSAQQFSDYHSELNMSSLELGDSALYFCASSSLGGKETQYFGPGTRLLVL.

The table lists this clonotype with many counts. This chain links TRBV11-3 with TRBJ2-1; D may be TRBD1 (6 bases). The V end lost 5 bases, the J end lost 7 bases, and 18 bases lay between the germline ends. Germline values: CDR1 SGHNT, CDR2 YENEEA. The CDR3 loop spans 15 amino acids. The CDR3 DNA is TGTGCCAGCAGCCCCCGGGACACTGGGGTAAATGAGCAGTTCTTC. Encoded protein: CASSPRDTGVNEQFF.